These T cell receptor beta chains were read from a single sample in a study of T-cell reconstitution after alpha-beta-depleted transplantation in children. TCRdb reanalysed the PCR reads using MiXCR and keeps one entry per CDR3 protein. The table lists about 240,000 distinct CDR3 sequences, roughly 24% of them singletons. This specimen was PBMCs, taken before TCRalphabeta/CD19-depleted stem cell transplant. Every receptor here comes from a girl aged 2-10 years with Fanconi anemia, due to receive a stem cell transplant. Each CDR3 is given with its conserved first and last residue. The D gene is left open where the match is weak. Not every row has a clone size; where given, it reads once, few, many or a size class.

14,-,TRBV12-3/TRBV12-4,-,TRBJ2-7,CASSLHSGSDEQYF,TGTGCCAGCAGTTTGCACAGCGGAAGTGACGAGCAGTACTTC
14,-,TRBV20-1,few,TRBJ2-1,CSARTGMRYNEQFF,TGCAGTGCTAGGACCGGGATGCGTTACAATGAGCAGTTCTTC
14,-,TRBV5-1,-,TRBJ1-1,CASRNTGMNTEAFF,TGCGCCAGCAGGAACACAGGGATGAACACTGAAGCTTTCTTT
16,-,TRBV10-3,-,TRBJ1-2,CAISVDTIYTNYGYTF,TGTGCCATCAGTGTGGACACAATATACACTAACTATGGCTACACCTTC
15,TRBD1,TRBV12-3/TRBV12-4,many,TRBJ2-6,CASRLQGRGANVLTF,TGTGCCAGCAGATTACAGGGGCGCGGGGCCAACGTCCTGACTTTC
13,-,TRBV10-3,-,TRBJ2-7,CAISEVGVGEQYF,TGTGCCATCAGTGAAGTAGGGGTGGGGGAGCAGTACTTC
18,TRBD1,TRBV7-3,-,TRBJ2-5,CASSATRPGTGEGETQYF,TGTGCCAGCAGCGCGACGAGACCAGGGACAGGGGAGGGGGAGACCCAGTACTTC
10,-,TRBV29-1,many,TRBJ1-1,CSVVVGEAFF,TGCAGCGTTGTGGTGGGAGAAGCTTTCTTT
15,TRBD1,TRBV20-1,once,TRBJ2-7,CSATARDRGLYEQYF,TGCAGTGCTACCGCCCGGGACAGGGGGCTTTACGAGCAGTACTTC
19,TRBD2,TRBV11-1,-,TRBJ2-7,CASSLMSPGLAGDTYEQYF,TGTGCCAGCAGCTTAATGAGCCCGGGACTAGCGGGAGATACCTACGAGCAGTACTTC
13,TRBD2,TRBV12-3/TRBV12-4,many,TRBJ2-3,CVSAGGVLDTQYF,TGTGTCTCAGCGGGGGGGGTATTGGATACGCAGTATTTT
13,TRBD1,TRBV29-1,-,TRBJ2-2,CSVRDRVGGELFF,TGCAGCGTACGGGACAGGGTAGGCGGGGAGCTGTTTTTT
15,-,TRBV5-6,few,TRBJ2-3,CASSLVLGPTDTQYF,TGTGCCAGCAGCTTGGTGCTAGGGCCCACAGATACGCAGTATTTT
13,-,TRBV10-3,many,TRBJ1-1,CAIGAQMNTEAFF,TGTGCCATAGGGGCACAAATGAACACTGAAGCTTTCTTT
15,TRBD2,TRBV4-2,many,TRBJ2-3,CASSQDSGGADTQYF,TGTGCCAGCAGCCAAGATAGCGGGGGCGCAGATACGCAGTATTTT
16,-,TRBV3-1,-,TRBJ2-7,CASSLSRPPGSYEQYF,TGTGCCAGCAGCCTGTCCCGGCCTCCAGGGTCCTACGAGCAGTACTTC
15,TRBD1,TRBV25-1,many,TRBJ2-3,CASSAHRGGTDTQYF,TGTGCCAGCAGTGCCCACAGGGGGGGCACAGATACGCAGTATTTT
21,TRBD2,TRBV5-1,few,TRBJ2-1,CASSFPIKTSGSSRSYNEQFF,TGCGCCAGCAGCTTTCCCATCAAAACTAGCGGGAGCTCTAGGTCCTACAATGAGCAGTTCTTC
16,TRBD2,TRBV20-1,many,TRBJ2-3,CSARDSVGGFTDTQYF,TGCAGTGCTAGAGATTCGGTGGGGGGGTTTACAGATACGCAGTATTTT
13,-,TRBV5-1,-,TRBJ2-7,CASSLGFAFEQYF,TGCGCCAGCAGCTTGGGGTTCGCCTTTGAGCAGTACTTC
17,TRBD2,TRBV5-1,-,TRBJ2-3,CASRYRTSPSSTDTQYF,TGCGCCAGCAGGTATAGGACTAGCCCCAGTAGCACAGATACGCAGTATTTT
13,-,TRBV6-2/TRBV6-3,-,TRBJ2-1,CASSYSFGDEQFF,TGTGCCAGCAGTTACTCTTTTGGGGATGAGCAGTTCTTC
13,-,TRBV20-1,many,TRBJ2-3,CSAPVPGTDTQYF,TGCAGTGCTCCCGTCCCAGGCACAGATACGCAGTATTTT
17,TRBD2,TRBV7-6,-,TRBJ2-5,CASSPDRASGNQETQYF,TGTGCCAGCAGCCCGGATCGGGCTAGCGGGAACCAAGAGACCCAGTACTTC
17,-,TRBV4-1,-,TRBJ2-5,CASSQYQGLGYQETQYF,TGCGCCAGCAGCCAGTATCAGGGGCTCGGGTACCAAGAGACCCAGTACTTC
14,-,TRBV7-9,few,TRBJ2-7,CASSLEADVYEQYF,TGTGCCAGCAGCTTAGAGGCGGACGTTTACGAGCAGTACTTC
14,-,TRBV25-1,many,TRBJ2-5,CASSAQAAQETQYF,TGTGCCAGCAGTGCACAGGCAGCCCAAGAGACCCAGTACTTC
14,TRBD1,TRBV20-1,-,TRBJ2-1,CSAPETGHYNEQFF,TGCAGTGCTCCTGAGACAGGGCACTACAATGAGCAGTTCTTC
17,-,TRBV9,few,TRBJ2-5,CASSAAIWSADAETQYF,TGTGCCAGCAGCGCAGCGATTTGGTCAGCAGACGCAGAGACCCAGTACTTC
13,-,TRBV7-2,many,TRBJ2-3,CASSLVFTDTQYF,TGTGCCAGCAGCTTAGTATTCACAGATACGCAGTATTTT
15,-,TRBV24-1,many,TRBJ2-6,CATSEGWPGANVLTF,TGTGCCACCAGTGAGGGGTGGCCTGGGGCCAACGTCCTGACTTTC
14,-,TRBV6-2/TRBV6-3,-,TRBJ2-7,CASSYPSQADEQYF,TGTGCCAGCAGTTACCCCAGCCAGGCCGACGAGCAGTACTTC
16,-,TRBV28,few,TRBJ2-6,CASSPSASTGANVLTF,TGTGCCAGCAGTCCCTCTGCTAGCACTGGGGCCAACGTCCTGACTTTC
16,TRBD1,TRBV20-1,few,TRBJ2-7,CSALGPLGTGAYEQYF,TGCAGTGCTCTGGGGCCTCTCGGGACAGGAGCCTACGAGCAGTACTTC
15,-,TRBV4-2,few,TRBJ2-4,CASSQESGVLNIQYF,TGTGCCAGCAGCCAAGAGTCCGGGGTCCTAAACATTCAGTACTTC
14,-,TRBV28,few,TRBJ2-5,CASMRPRGLETQYF,TGTGCCAGCATGAGGCCCCGGGGTCTCGAGACCCAGTACTTC
21,TRBD2,TRBV20-1,-,TRBJ2-1,CSARVLQGVGGSGSSYNEQFF,TGCAGTGCTAGGGTTCTGCAGGGGGTAGGGGGTAGCGGGAGCTCCTACAATGAGCAGTTCTTC
12,-,TRBV29-1,-,TRBJ2-3,CSGRGRTDTQYF,TGCAGCGGGAGGGGCCGCACAGATACGCAGTATTTT
15,-,TRBV10-2,few,TRBJ2-7,CASRVQGYFSYEQYF,TGCGCCAGCAGGGTCCAAGGCTACTTTAGCTACGAGCAGTACTTC
13,-,TRBV30,-,TRBJ2-7,CAWSVLGGYEQYF,TGTGCCTGGAGTGTACTCGGAGGGTACGAGCAGTACTTC
13,-,TRBV6-1,-,TRBJ2-7,CASSEAPASEQYF,TGTGCCAGCAGTGAAGCGCCTGCTAGCGAGCAGTACTTC
11,-,TRBV29-1,-,TRBJ1-4,CSVESRQRLFF,TGCAGCGTTGAATCGAGGCAGAGGCTGTTTTTT
17,TRBD2,TRBV6-5,many,TRBJ2-3,CASSYSKEGLATDTQYF,TGTGCCAGCAGTTACTCGAAGGAGGGACTAGCCACAGATACGCAGTATTTT
13,-,TRBV11-1,-,TRBJ2-2,CASSHGSTGELFF,TGTGCCAGCAGCCATGGATCTACCGGGGAGCTGTTTTTT
14,TRBD1,TRBV29-1,few,TRBJ2-3,CSVERTGGSDTQYF,TGCAGCGTTGAACGGACAGGGGGATCAGATACGCAGTATTTT
13,-,TRBV29-1,many,TRBJ2-5,CSVSGTGQETQYF,TGCAGCGTTTCAGGAACAGGCCAAGAGACCCAGTACTTC
13,-,TRBV7-2,few,TRBJ2-1,CASSTHWYNEQFF,TGTGCCAGCAGCACCCACTGGTACAATGAGCAGTTCTTC
15,TRBD2,TRBV9,few,TRBJ2-1,CASSVISSGNNEQFF,TGTGCCAGCAGCGTAATTTCTAGCGGGAACAATGAGCAGTTCTTC
13,TRBD1,TRBV29-1,many,TRBJ2-7,CSVGDRSSYEQYF,TGCAGCGTTGGGGACAGGTCCTCCTACGAGCAGTACTTC
14,-,TRBV7-9,many,TRBJ2-7,CASSLGAAWGEQYF,TGTGCCAGCAGCTTAGGGGCAGCTTGGGGCGAGCAGTACTTC
17,TRBD1,TRBV20-1,few,TRBJ2-6,CSANRGRIRGGANVLTF,TGCAGTGCAAACAGGGGGCGGATTCGAGGTGGGGCCAACGTCCTGACTTTC
12,-,TRBV6-2/TRBV6-3,many,TRBJ2-3,CASSPTAATQYF,TGTGCCAGCAGTCCGACCGCGGCTACGCAGTATTTT
15,TRBD1,TRBV5-1,-,TRBJ2-5,CASSFWDRVQETQYF,TGCGCCAGCAGCTTCTGGGACAGGGTGCAAGAGACCCAGTACTTC
17,TRBD2,TRBV28,many,TRBJ2-5,CASSFRLALGWEETQYF,TGTGCCAGCAGTTTCCGACTAGCGCTAGGTTGGGAGGAGACCCAGTACTTC
12,-,TRBV29-1,many,TRBJ2-1,CSVVVFNNEQFF,TGCAGCGTTGTTGTCTTTAACAATGAGCAGTTCTTC
14,-,TRBV20-1,-,TRBJ2-7,CSARPAPSAAEQYF,TGCAGTGCTCGACCGGCCCCGTCAGCGGCCGAGCAGTACTTC
13,-,TRBV6-2/TRBV6-3,-,TRBJ2-7,CASSRGLDNEQYF,TGTGCCAGCTCCCGGGGACTGGACAACGAGCAGTACTTC
15,-,TRBV5-5,-,TRBJ1-4,CASSLEGLPNEKLFF,TGTGCCAGCAGCTTGGAGGGGCTTCCTAATGAAAAACTGTTTTTT
15,-,TRBV7-9,few,TRBJ2-1,CASSSRELDYNEQFF,TGTGCCAGCAGCTCCCGGGAGTTAGACTACAATGAGCAGTTCTTC
16,TRBD2,TRBV29-1,-,TRBJ2-5,CSVVGKGLSLGETQYF,TGCAGCGTTGTAGGCAAGGGACTATCGTTAGGAGAGACCCAGTACTTC